Listed below are T cell receptor beta chains from one sample, sequenced in a study of beta chain features in type 1 diabetes. Here immunoSEQ multiplex PCR was the method, and the copy in TCRdb shows in-frame clones only, minus some. Here the sample spans around 500,000 clones, about an eighth being singletons. The sequenced sample consisted of naive CD4+ T cells from blood. The receptors here all came from a woman in her late teens or twenties in good health. Each CDR3 is given with its conserved first and last residue. A D gene is named only where the DNA matches it firmly. Not every row has a clone size; where given, it reads once, few, many or a size class.

>.|TRBD1|14|TRBV5-1|TRBJ2-5
CASSITGTEETQYF
TGCGCCAGCAGCATTACCGGGACAGAAGAGACCCAGTACTTC
>.|.|13|TRBV5-4|TRBJ1-2
CASSQIGNYGYTF
TGTGCCAGCAGCCAAATCGGGAACTATGGCTACACCTTC
>few|.|16|TRBV18|TRBJ1-1
CASSPKGAGLNTEAFF
TGTGCCAGCTCACCAAAAGGTGCAGGACTGAACACTGAAGCTTTCTTT
>.|TRBD1|14|TRBV9|TRBJ1-2
CASSEGDSLYGYTF
TGTGCCAGCAGCGAGGGGGACAGCCTCTATGGCTACACCTTC
>few|TRBD1|15|TRBV7-2|TRBJ1-2
CASSYTTGDSYGYTF
TGTGCCAGCAGCTACACGACAGGGGATAGTTATGGCTACACCTTC
>few|TRBD1|16|TRBV7-2|TRBJ2-3
CASSFGQGRRTDTQYF
TGTGCCAGCAGCTTCGGACAGGGGCGCCGTACAGATACGCAGTATTTT
>.|.|17|TRBV5-1|TRBJ1-1
CASSLGPRNAKLTEAFF
TGCGCCAGCAGCCTGGGGCCGAGGAACGCCAAGTTGACTGAAGCTTTCTTT
>once|TRBD2|16|TRBV9|TRBJ2-1
CASSPPTSGVYNEQFF
TGTGCCAGCAGCCCTCCGACTAGCGGGGTCTACAATGAGCAGTTCTTC
>few|TRBD2|16|TRBV29-1|TRBJ2-5
CSVSGLAGGVLETQYF
TGCAGCGTTTCGGGACTAGCGGGAGGAGTATTGGAGACCCAGTACTTC
>.|.|16|TRBV9|TRBJ1-2
CASSVVPGPGNYGYTF
TGTGCCAGCAGCGTAGTTCCAGGGCCGGGGAACTATGGCTACACCTTC
>.|TRBD1|12|TRBV29-1|TRBJ1-1
CSGRTGRTEAFF
TGCAGCGGGCGGACAGGGAGGACTGAAGCTTTCTTT
>few|.|13|TRBV7-3|TRBJ1-2
CASSPRGGYGYTF
TGTGCCAGCAGTCCGCGCGGCGGCTATGGCTACACCTTC
>few|TRBD1|11|TRBV29-1|TRBJ2-3
CSGDLRQGPGW
TGCAGCGGGGACCTGAGACAGGGACCGGGCTGG
>.|.|13|TRBV5-4|TRBJ2-4
CASSLGSKDIQYF
TGTGCCAGCAGCTTGGGTAGTAAGGACATTCAGTACTTC
>few|TRBD2|15|TRBV9|TRBJ2-3
CASSVLAGATDTQYF
TGTGCCAGCAGCGTTTTAGCGGGGGCAACAGATACGCAGTATTTT
>few|TRBD2|15|TRBV15|TRBJ2-3
CATSRQTSRTDTQYF
TGTGCCACCAGCAGACAGACTAGCCGCACAGATACGCAGTATTTT
>few|.|13|TRBV7-9|TRBJ1-2
CASSLDGLYGYTF
TGTGCCAGCAGCTTAGATGGACTCTATGGCTACACCTTC
>few|.|14|TRBV21-1|TRBJ1-2
CASSRAGCDYGYTF
TGTGCCAGCAGCAGAGCAGGGTGTGACTATGGCTACACCTTC
>few|.|15|TRBV5-4|TRBJ1-6
CASSLVSRGVSPLHF
TGTGCCAGCAGCTTGGTTTCGAGGGGAGTTTCACCCCTCCACTTT
>few|.|12|TRBV29-1|TRBJ2-7
CSVGGGTYEQYF
TGCAGCGTTGGAGGGGGAACCTACGAGCAGTACTTC
>few|.|13|TRBV7-3|TRBJ1-1
CASSLRQGAEAFF
TGTGCCAGCAGCTTAAGACAAGGGGCTGAAGCTTTCTTT
>.|TRBD1|15|TRBV6-5|TRBJ2-3
CASSPQGAIMDTQYF
TGTGCCAGCAGTCCTCAGGGGGCTATTATGGATACGCAGTATTTT
>few|.|15|TRBV7-2|TRBJ2-1
CASSLASLTYNEQFF
TGTGCCAGCAGCTTAGCTAGCTTAACCTACAATGAGCAGTTCTTC
>.|.|17|TRBV29-1|TRBJ2-1
CSVERRGGFISYNEQFF
TGCAGCGTTGAAAGGCGAGGGGGTTTCATCTCCTACAATGAGCAGTTCTTC
>.|TRBD1|16|TRBV5-1|TRBJ1-2
CASSGQEKGGDYGYTF
TGCGCCAGCAGCGGACAGGAGAAAGGCGGTGACTATGGCTACACCTTC
>few|.|13|TRBV9|TRBJ2-7
CASSPRPGGEQYF
TGTGCCAGCAGCCCTCGTCCTGGAGGGGAGCAGTACTTC
>few|TRBD2|17|TRBV4-2|TRBJ2-3
CASSLAPAGGSTDTQYF
TGTGCCAGCAGCCTCGCCCCAGCGGGAGGCAGCACAGATACGCAGTATTTT
>few|.|16|TRBV7-8|TRBJ2-3
CASSEIVRGPPDTQYF
TGTGCCAGCAGCGAAATCGTTCGGGGGCCCCCAGATACGCAGTATTTT
>.|.|10|TRBV20-1|TRBJ1-6
CSALLRALHF
TGCAGTGCACTCCTCAGGGCCCTCCACTTT
>few|.|11|TRBV28|TRBJ1-1
CASRHTLRAFF
TGTGCCAGCAGACACACGTTGCGCGCTTTCTTT
>few|.|14|TRBV29-1|TRBJ2-3
CSAWSFQGGDTQYF
TGCAGCGCCTGGTCGTTCCAGGGCGGAGATACGCAGTATTTT
>few|TRBD2|15|TRBV6-5|TRBJ2-3
CASRVRGGSTDTQYF
TGTGCCAGCAGAGTCCGGGGGGGCAGCACAGATACGCAGTATTTT
>.|.|15|TRBV7-9|TRBJ2-7
CASSPRATTAYEQYF
TGTGCCAGCAGCCCACGGGCCACCACGGCCTACGAGCAGTACTTC
>few|.|16|TRBV19|TRBJ2-4
CASSISGVLAKNIQYF
TGTGCCAGTAGTATATCCGGGGTGCTAGCCAAAAACATTCAGTACTTC
>.|.|13|TRBV27|TRBJ2-7
CASSDPPAYEQYF
TGTGCCAGCAGTGACCCTCCTGCCTACGAGCAGTACTTC
>few|.|13|TRBV9|TRBJ1-2
CASSVQGSYGYTF
TGTGCCAGCAGCGTACAGGGGTCCTATGGCTACACCTTC
>.|.|12|TRBV7-9|TRBJ1-1
CASTDRDTEAFF
TGTGCCAGCACCGATAGGGACACTGAAGCTTTCTTT
>few|.|15|TRBV25-1|TRBJ2-2
CASSESLGFTGELFF
TGTGCCAGCAGTGAATCGTTGGGCTTCACCGGGGAGCTGTTTTTT
>.|TRBD2|15|TRBV9|TRBJ2-5
CASSPLEGGRETQYF
TGTGCCAGCAGCCCACTAGAGGGAGGGAGGGAGACCCAGTACTTC
>.|TRBD1|14|TRBV7-2|TRBJ1-2
CASSPSRDRYGYTF
TGTGCCAGCAGCCCGTCCCGGGACAGATATGGCTACACCTTC
>.|.|13|TRBV15|TRBJ2-7
CATSRAFRGEQYF
TGTGCCACCAGCAGAGCTTTCAGGGGCGAGCAGTACTTC
>few|TRBD1|15|TRBV6-6|TRBJ2-1
CASSYSTGKENEQFF
TGTGCCAGCAGTTACTCGACAGGGAAGGAGAATGAGCAGTTCTTC
>.|.|14|TRBV14|TRBJ2-4
CASSQAGTPNIQYF
TGTGCCAGCAGCCAAGCCGGGACGCCAAACATTCAGTACTTC
>few|.|13|TRBV7-2|TRBJ2-1
CASSPDRSGEQFF
TGTGCCAGCAGCCCCGACCGCTCTGGCGAGCAGTTCTTC
>few|.|14|TRBV7-2|TRBJ2-7
CASSFLLGLWEQYF
TGTGCCAGCAGCTTTCTACTGGGGCTGTGGGAGCAGTACTTC
>.|.|17|TRBV4-3|TRBJ2-6
CASSQAHGDPGANVLTF
TGCGCCAGCAGCCAGGCCCACGGGGACCCTGGGGCCAACGTCCTGACTTTC